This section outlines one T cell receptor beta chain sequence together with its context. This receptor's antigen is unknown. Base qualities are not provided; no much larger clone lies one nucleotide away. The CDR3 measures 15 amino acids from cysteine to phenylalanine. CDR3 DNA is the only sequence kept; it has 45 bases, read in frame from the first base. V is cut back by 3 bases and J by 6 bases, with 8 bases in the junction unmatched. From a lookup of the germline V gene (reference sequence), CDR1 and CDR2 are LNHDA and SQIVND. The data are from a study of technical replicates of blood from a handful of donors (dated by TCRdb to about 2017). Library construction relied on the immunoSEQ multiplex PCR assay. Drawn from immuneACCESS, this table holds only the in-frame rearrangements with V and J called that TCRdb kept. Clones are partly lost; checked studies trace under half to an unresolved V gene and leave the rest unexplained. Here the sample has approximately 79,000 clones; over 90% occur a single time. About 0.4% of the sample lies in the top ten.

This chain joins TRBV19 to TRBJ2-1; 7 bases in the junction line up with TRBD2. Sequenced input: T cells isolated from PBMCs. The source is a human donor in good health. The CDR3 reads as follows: CASSMGGRGINEQFF. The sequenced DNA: TGTGCCAGTAGTATGGGCGGGAGAGGAATCAATGAGCAGTTCTTC. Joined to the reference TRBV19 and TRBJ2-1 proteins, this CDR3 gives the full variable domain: DGGITQSPKYLFRKEGQNVTLSCEQNLNHDAMYWYRQDPGQGLRLIYYSQIVNDFQKGDIAEGYSVSREKKESFPLTVTSAQKNPTAFYLCASSMGGRGINEQFFGPGTRLTVL.